These 27 T cell receptor beta chains share one sample of origin, sequenced in a study of cytomegalovirus exposure and HLA in healthy donors. The study ran its PCR with 60 Vbeta and 13 Jbeta primers. Assay: immunoSEQ multiplex PCR; the TCRdb copy retains only in-frame clones and omits some. The sample consists of approximately 170,000 clones, 60% to 80% of them appearing once. Sample: PBMCs. The receptors shown here come from a woman between 40 and 50 years old in good health and CMV-seropositive.

The chain joins TRBV2 to TRBJ1-5; 10 bases align to TRBD1. Germline CDR1 and CDR2: SNHLY and FYNNEI. With V trimmed by 4 bases and J by 4 bases, 7 bases remained unmatched. The CDR3 totals 16 residues. CDR3 sequence (DNA): TGTGCCAGCAGTGGTTCTCTGGACAGGGGGAATCAGCCCCAGCATTTT. Translated, it gives CASSGSLDRGNQPQHF. Looking up the rest from reference TRBV2 and TRBJ1-5 gives the full variable domain: EPEVTQTPSHQVTQMGQEVILRCVPISNHLYFYWYRQILGQKVEFLVSFYNNEISEKSEIFDDQFSVERPDGSNFTLKIRSTKLEDSAMYFCASSGSLDRGNQPQHFGDGTRLSIL.

The chain links TRBV5-8 to TRBJ2-7, with 9 bases aligning to TRBD2. The CDR3 runs 16 residues. Trimming cost V 0 bases and J 4 bases; bases outside gene matches: 8. Germline CDR1 SGHTS, CDR2 YDEGEE. This chain's CDR3 is CASSLVGSGSVYEQYF. The CDR3 DNA reads TGTGCCAGCAGCTTGGTCGGTAGCGGGAGTGTGTACGAGCAGTACTTC.

The chain employs TRBV7-6 and TRBJ2-7, with 7 bases aligning to TRBD2. Germline CDR1 SGHVS, CDR2 FNYEAQ. The CDR3 totals 13 residues. Trimming cost V 1 base and J 6 bases; bases outside gene matches: 3. The CDR3 region is CASSLGTRSEQYF. In nucleotides, the CDR3 is TGTGCCAGCAGCTTAGGGACTAGGAGCGAGCAGTACTTC.

This chain links TRBV18 with TRBJ1-1; D perhaps matches TRBD1 (6 bases). This CDR3 is 14 amino acids long. V lost 0 bases and J lost 1, with 6 bases in between. The germline CDR1 and CDR2 sequences are KGHSH and LQKENI. CDR3 sequence: CASSPPDRNTEAFF. CDR3 DNA sequence: TGTGCCAGCTCACCACCGGACAGGAACACTGAAGCTTTCTTT.

The J gene is TRBJ2-3, the V gene TRBV6-6; weak D call: TRBD2 (5 bases). From germline, CDR1 is MNHNY and CDR2 SVGAGI (reference sequence). Trimming left V 2 bases short and J 4 bases short, with 13 bases between. This CDR3 region has 15 residues. The CDR3 sequence is CASSYALLGADTQYF. CDR3 nucleotide sequence: TGTGCCAGCAGTTACGCGTTGTTGGGAGCAGATACGCAGTATTTT.

The gene calls are TRBV4-3 and TRBJ2-1; tentatively, D is TRBD1 (6 bases). The CDR3 is 17 residues long. Germline CDR1 and CDR2: LGHNA and YSLEER. The V and J ends lost 0 bases and 0 bases respectively, with 12 bases between them. The CDR3 protein is CASSQDYRASSYNEQFF. CDR3 sequence (DNA): TGCGCCAGCAGCCAAGATTACAGGGCGAGCTCCTACAATGAGCAGTTCTTC.

This chain joins TRBV28 and TRBJ2-7; 8 bases fit TRBD2. The CDR3 loop spans 18 amino acids. V gave up 0 bases and J gave up 4 bases; unmatched junction bases: 14. Germline-derived CDR1 and CDR2 are MDHEN and SYDVKM. CDR3 in DNA: TGTGCCAGCAGTTTATGGCCAAAGACTAGCGCTGGTTTGTACGAGCAGTACTTC. Encoded protein: CASSLWPKTSAGLYEQYF.

This clone has only a few counts. The genes are TRBV6-5 and TRBJ2-5; 12 nucleotides line up with TRBD2. This CDR3 is 14 amino acids long. Germline CDR1 reads MNHEY; CDR2 reads SVGAGI. Trimming removed 7 bases from V and 6 bases from J; junction bases left unmatched: 6. CDR3 region: CASTASGGDQTQYF. CDR3 in DNA: TGTGCCAGCACGGCTAGCGGGGGGGACCAGACCCAGTACTTC.

The V call is TRBV7-2, the J call TRBJ1-4; D may be TRBD1 (6 bases). CDR1 is SGHTA, CDR2 FQGNSA, per germline. The CDR3 has 15 amino acids. V shed 4 bases and J shed 3 bases, with 12 bases lying between them. The CDR3 sequence is CASSSSGAPNEKLFF. The DNA for the CDR3 is TGTGCCAGCAGCTCGTCAGGGGCACCTAATGAAAAACTGTTTTTT.

This clone has only a few counts. The chain joins TRBV18 to TRBJ2-3, with TRBD2 matching over 7 bases. The germline V gene has CDR1 KGHSH and CDR2 LQKENI. Trimming removed 3 bases from V and 2 bases from J; junction bases left unmatched: 5. There are 15 residues in the CDR3. In DNA, the CDR3 is TGTGCCAGCTCACCGATGGCGGGGGTCACAGATACGCAGTATTTT. Amino acid sequence: CASSPMAGVTDTQYF.

This chain links TRBV7-9 with TRBJ2-5, with 9 bases fitting TRBD1. The DNA matches TRBJ2-7 better at its end, which makes the J call doubtful. The CDR3 sequence is 12 residues long. Germline V lookup: CDR1 SEHNR, CDR2 FQNEAQ (reference sequence). CDR3 loop: CASSRDRAEQYF. In DNA form, the CDR3 reads TGTGCCAGCAGCCGGGACAGGGCCGAGCAGTACTTC.

In its sample, this clone was seen a few times. This sequence joins TRBV4-2 and TRBJ2-2; no clear D gene. The germline V gene has CDR1 LGHNA and CDR2 YNFKEQ. V was pared by 1 base and J by 9 bases, with 6 bases between. The CDR3 is made up of 12 amino acids. CDR3 nucleotides: TGTGCCAGCAGCCAAGGTTCGTGGGAGCTGTTTTTT. As protein: CASSQGSWELFF.

J is TRBJ2-1 and V is TRBV29-1; the D gene is possibly TRBD2 (6 bases). V was clipped by 7 bases and J by 3 bases, with 13 bases between them. The germline V gene encodes CDR1 SQVTM and CDR2 ANQGSEA. CDR3 length equals 13 residues. CDR3 protein: CSAKAGGYNEQFF. CDR3 nucleotide sequence: TGCAGCGCCAAAGCGGGCGGCTACAATGAGCAGTTCTTC.

This clone has only a few counts. The chain recombines TRBV4-3 with TRBJ1-2; TRBD1 matches at 10 bases. The V gene's germline CDR1 is LGHNA and CDR2 YSLEER. The V gene end was trimmed by 8 bases and the J gene end by 7 bases; junction bases not matched to a gene: 10. The CDR3 is 14 amino acids. The CDR3 region is CASGGDRGVSGYTF. As DNA, the CDR3 is TGCGCCAGCGGAGGGGACAGGGGAGTGAGTGGCTACACCTTC.

Comment on this clone: Relative to the germline gene, one junction end is altered; a read error may explain this. The CDR3 nucleotides read TGTTCCAGCAGCAGTCTAGCGGGGGCCCAGTTCTTC. Translation gives CSSSSLAGAQFF. The chain links TRBV7-9 to TRBJ2-1; TRBD2 matches 10 bases. The CDR3 sequence is 12 residues long. Germline CDR1 and CDR2: SEHNR and FQNEAQ (reference sequence).

The V call is TRBV6-5, the J call TRBJ1-3; the match to TRBD1 covers 8 bases. V shed 5 bases and J 3 bases; nucleotides not matched to a gene: 6. The CDR3 totals 15 residues. CDR1 and CDR2 from the germline V gene are MNHEY and SVGAGI. The CDR3 nucleotides read TGTGCCAGCAGTCAGACGACAGGGGTTGGAAACACCATATATTTT. Amino acids: CASSQTTGVGNTIYF.

This chain joins TRBV30 and TRBJ1-5; TRBD1 aligns across 7 bases. The CDR3 spans 13 residues. Looked up from germline, CDR1 is GTSNPN and CDR2 is SVGIG (reference sequence). J gave up 3 bases and V 4 bases, and 3 bases lay outside the gene matches. The CDR3 nucleotides read TGTGCCTGGAATACAGGGGACAATCAGCCCCAGCATTTT. Amino acids: CAWNTGDNQPQHF.

This sequence joins TRBV5-1 and TRBJ2-1, with TRBD2 matching 10 bases. The CDR3 has 15 residues. Germline V gene data show CDR1 as SGHRS and CDR2 as YFSETQ. The V segment lost 1 base and the J segment 7 bases; nucleotides outside the gene matches: 5. Here the CDR3 reads CASSLLAGDRNEQFF. CDR3 coding DNA: TGCGCCAGCAGCTTGCTAGCGGGGGACCGGAATGAGCAGTTCTTC.

As regards this clone: The junction departs from germline at one end; a sequencing error may be responsible. The gene calls are TRBV7-9 and TRBJ1-1; 8 nucleotides match TRBD1. The CDR3 covers 16 residues. Germline-derived CDR1 and CDR2 are SEHNR and FQNEAQ (reference sequence). CDR3 amino acids: CSSSIGQGGMNTEAFF. For the CDR3, the DNA is TGTTCCAGCAGCATCGGACAGGGAGGGATGAACACTGAAGCTTTCTTT.

This clone was found a few times. V usage is TRBV28 and J usage is TRBJ1-1, with TRBD1 identical over 8 bases. Looked up from germline, CDR1 is MDHEN and CDR2 is SYDVKM. The CDR3 consists of 15 residues. V gave up 2 bases and J gave up 3 bases; unmatched junction bases: 5. CDR3 coding DNA: TGTGCCAGCAGTTTAAGTACAGGGGGATACACTGAAGCTTTCTTT. This codes for CASSLSTGGYTEAFF.

The V gene is TRBV2, the J gene TRBJ2-1; 7 bases agree with TRBD1. The germline CDR1 and CDR2 sequences are SNHLY and FYNNEI. Germline trimming cut 6 bases from V and 4 bases from J; bases unmatched to any gene: 3. The CDR3 has 13 residues. DNA of the CDR3: TGTGCCAGCAGCGGGACAGAGTACAATGAGCAGTTCTTC. This codes for CASSGTEYNEQFF.

The rearrangement joins TRBV30 to TRBJ2-3, with TRBD2 as a possible D gene (6 bases). The CDR3 covers 13 residues. V was cut by 0 bases and J by 4 bases, with 8 bases left in between. Germline CDR1 and CDR2: GTSNPN and SVGIG (reference sequence). The CDR3 coding sequence is TGTGCCTGGAGTGTCGGGGGTGCAGATACGCAGTATTTT. Amino acids: CAWSVGGADTQYF. Supplemented by reference TRBV30 and TRBJ2-3, the full variable domain reads SQTIHQWPATLVQPVGSPLSLECTVEGTSNPNLYWYRQAAGRGLQLLFYSVGIGQISSEVPQNLSASRPQDRQFILSSKKLLLSDSGFYLCAWSVGGADTQYFGPGTRLTVL.

A few counts support this clone. V usage is TRBV6-1 and J usage is TRBJ1-1; maybe TRBD1 (5 bases). Between the trimmed V and J ends, which lost 4 bases and 7 bases, there was a span of 10 bases. Looked up from germline, CDR1 is MNHNS and CDR2 is SASEGT. CDR3 size: 12 residues. The CDR3 reads CASSVRGDEAFF. Written as DNA, the CDR3 is TGTGCCAGCAGTGTGCGGGGGGATGAAGCTTTCTTT.

This clone came up a few times. The chain has TRBV5-1 and TRBJ2-7; possibly TRBD2 for D (5 bases). The germline V gene has CDR1 SGHRS and CDR2 YFSETQ. The CDR3 contains 15 residues. V shed 4 bases and J shed 6 bases, with 20 bases lying between them. CDR3 residues: CASSPTVTLGVEQYF. In DNA, the CDR3 is TGCGCCAGCAGCCCCACGGTCACCCTCGGGGTCGAGCAGTACTTC.

Worth noting for this clone: One junction end does not reproduce the germline sequence, and a read error may be involved. This chain connects TRBV6-5 to TRBJ1-2; D perhaps matches TRBD1 (6 bases). This CDR3 has 15 amino acids. Per the germline V gene, CDR1 is MNHEY and CDR2 is SVGAGI. CDR3 loop: CASSRDTRITYGHTF. The CDR3 DNA is TGTGCCAGCTCCCGGGACACACGGATCACCTATGGCCACACCTTC.

The table lists this clone with a few counts. The CDR3 here is CASSLVRAGGYNEQFF. In DNA, the CDR3 is TGTGCCAGCAGCTTAGTGAGAGCGGGGGGGTACAATGAGCAGTTCTTC. The J gene is TRBJ2-1, the V gene TRBV11-2; 10 nucleotides agree with TRBD2. This CDR3 spans 16 amino acids. V was clipped by 1 base and J by 4 bases; unmatched bases: 4. CDR1 and CDR2 (germline): SGHAT, FQNNGV.

On this clone: A junction end diverges from the germline sequence, so it may reflect a read error. The chain couples TRBV4-3 to TRBJ2-2; the D gene is possibly TRBD2 (6 bases). There are 17 residues in the CDR3. Germline loops: CDR1 LGHNA, CDR2 YSLEER. CDR3 amino acids: CASSEEGSGVGTGELFF. The CDR3 DNA sequence: TGCGCCAGCAGCGAAGAAGGGTCGGGAGTCGGCACCGGGGAGCTGTTTTTT.